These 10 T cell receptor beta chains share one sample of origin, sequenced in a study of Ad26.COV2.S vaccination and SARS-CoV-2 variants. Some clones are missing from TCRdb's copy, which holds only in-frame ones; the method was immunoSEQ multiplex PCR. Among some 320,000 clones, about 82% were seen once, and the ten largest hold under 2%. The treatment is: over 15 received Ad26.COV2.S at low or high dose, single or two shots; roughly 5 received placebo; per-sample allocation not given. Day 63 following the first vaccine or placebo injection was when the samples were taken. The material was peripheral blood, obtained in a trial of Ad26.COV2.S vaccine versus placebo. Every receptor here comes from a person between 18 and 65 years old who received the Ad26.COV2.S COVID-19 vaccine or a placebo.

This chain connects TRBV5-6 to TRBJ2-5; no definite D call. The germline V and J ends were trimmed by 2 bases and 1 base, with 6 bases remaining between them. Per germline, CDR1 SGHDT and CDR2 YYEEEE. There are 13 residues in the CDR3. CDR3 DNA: TGTGCCAGCAGCTTTTACAGCCAAGAGACCCAGTACTTC. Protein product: CASSFYSQETQYF.

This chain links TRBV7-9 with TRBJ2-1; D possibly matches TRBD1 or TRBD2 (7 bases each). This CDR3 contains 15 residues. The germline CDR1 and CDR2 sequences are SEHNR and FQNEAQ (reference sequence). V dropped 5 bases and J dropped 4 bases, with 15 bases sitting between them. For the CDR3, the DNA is TGTGCCAGCAGCCGTAGACAGGGAGGGTACAATGAGCAGTTCTTC. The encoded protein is CASSRRQGGYNEQFF. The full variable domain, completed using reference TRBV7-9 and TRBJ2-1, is DTGVSQNPRHKITKRGQNVTFRCDPISEHNRLYWYRQTLGQGPEFLTYFQNEAQLEKSRLLSDRFSAERPKGSFSTLEIQRTEQGDSAMYLCASSRRQGGYNEQFFGPGTRLTVL.

The CDR3: CASSVGETQYF. CDR3 nucleotide sequence: TGTGCCAGCAGTGTTGGGGAGACCCAGTACTTC. This chain uses TRBV2 with TRBJ2-5, with D unclear. Germline V lookup: CDR1 SNHLY, CDR2 FYNNEI. The CDR3 has 11 residues. Trimming shortened V by 4 bases and J by 5 bases, and 5 bases separated the two germline ends.

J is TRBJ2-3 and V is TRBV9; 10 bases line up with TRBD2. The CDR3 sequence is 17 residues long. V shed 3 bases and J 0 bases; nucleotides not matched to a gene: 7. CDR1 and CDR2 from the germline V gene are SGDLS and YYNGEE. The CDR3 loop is CASSAASGGRSTDTQYF. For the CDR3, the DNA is TGTGCCAGCAGCGCGGCTAGCGGGGGCCGGAGCACAGATACGCAGTATTTT.

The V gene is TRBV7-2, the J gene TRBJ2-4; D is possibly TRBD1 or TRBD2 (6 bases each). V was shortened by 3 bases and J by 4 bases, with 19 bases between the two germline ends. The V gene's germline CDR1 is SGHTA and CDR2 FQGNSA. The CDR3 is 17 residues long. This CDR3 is CASSFNEGGSVKNIQYF. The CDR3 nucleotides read TGTGCCAGCAGCTTCAACGAGGGGGGATCGGTAAAAAACATTCAGTACTTC. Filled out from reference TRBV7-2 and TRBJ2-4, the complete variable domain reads GAGVSQSPSNKVTEKGKDVELRCDPISGHTALYWYRQSLGQGLEFLIYFQGNSAPDKSGLPSDRFSAERTGGSVSTLTIQRTQQEDSAVYLCASSFNEGGSVKNIQYFGAGTRLSVL.

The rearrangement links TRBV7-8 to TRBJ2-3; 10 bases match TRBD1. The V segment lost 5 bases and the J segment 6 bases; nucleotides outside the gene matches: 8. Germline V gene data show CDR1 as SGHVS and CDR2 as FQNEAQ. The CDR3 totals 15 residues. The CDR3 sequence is CASSRQGAQGDTQYF. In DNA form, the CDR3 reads TGTGCCAGCAGCCGACAGGGGGCGCAGGGCGATACGCAGTATTTT.

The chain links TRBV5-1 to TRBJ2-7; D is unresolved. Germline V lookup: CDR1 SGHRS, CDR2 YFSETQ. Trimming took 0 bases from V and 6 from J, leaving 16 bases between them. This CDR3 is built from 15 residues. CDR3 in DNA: TGCGCCAGCAGCTTGGGGCCCTCCCTGGGGTCCGAGCAGTACTTC. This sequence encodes CASSLGPSLGSEQYF. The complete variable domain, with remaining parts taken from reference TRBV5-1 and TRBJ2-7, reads KAGVTQTPRYLIKTRGQQVTLSCSPISGHRSVSWYQQTPGQGLQFLFEYFSETQRNKGNFPGRFSGRQFSNSRSEMNVSTLELGDSALYLCASSLGPSLGSEQYFGPGTRLTVT.

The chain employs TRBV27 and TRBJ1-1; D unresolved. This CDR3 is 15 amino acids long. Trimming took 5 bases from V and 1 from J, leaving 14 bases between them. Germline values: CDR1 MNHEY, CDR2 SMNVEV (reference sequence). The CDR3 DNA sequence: TGTGCCAGCAGTCCCCGGGCGCGGGAGAACACTGAAGCTTTCTTT. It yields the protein CASSPRARENTEAFF.

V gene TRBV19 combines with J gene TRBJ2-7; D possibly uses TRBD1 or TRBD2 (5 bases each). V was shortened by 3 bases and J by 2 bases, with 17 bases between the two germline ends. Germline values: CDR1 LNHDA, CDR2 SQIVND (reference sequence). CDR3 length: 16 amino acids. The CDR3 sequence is CASSMGSPGTAYEQYF. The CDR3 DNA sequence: TGTGCCAGTAGTATGGGCTCTCCCGGGACGGCCTACGAGCAGTACTTC.

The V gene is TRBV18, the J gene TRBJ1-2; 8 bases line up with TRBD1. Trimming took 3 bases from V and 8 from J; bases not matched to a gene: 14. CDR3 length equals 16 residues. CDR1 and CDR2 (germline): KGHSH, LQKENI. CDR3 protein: CASSPDGTGPRRGYTF. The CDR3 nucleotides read TGTGCCAGCTCACCTGATGGGACAGGCCCTCGGAGGGGCTACACCTTC. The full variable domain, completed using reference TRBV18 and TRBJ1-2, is NAGVMQNPRHLVRRRGQEARLRCSPMKGHSHVYWYRQLPEEGLKFMVYLQKENIIDESGMPKERFSAEFPKEGPSILRIQQVVRGDSAAYFCASSPDGTGPRRGYTFGSGTRLTVV.